This T cell receptor (beta chain) was sequenced during a study of monozygotic twins with inflammatory bowel disease (dated by TCRdb to between 2018 and 2020). In the study overall: The complete study included about 28 monozygotic twin pairs: 19 IBD-discordant Danish pairs and nine German pairs, of which four were IBD-concordant and five were IBD-discordant. The search for disease-associated traits relied mainly on comparing IBD patients with their genetically identical healthy co-twins within discordant pairs. Each individual had, on average, about 151 000 unique TCRalpha sequences and 181 000 unique TCRbeta sequences available for analysis. Study-wide findings and limitations: Differing immunosuppressive treatments among patients may have added background noise and inter-individual variability to the repertoires. The results gave no support for a single strong signal or clonotype linked to IBD. The analysis was unable to tell different T cell subtypes apart. Repertoire similarity did not differ between concordant and discordant twins, which could be due to limited statistical power. Compared with healthy twins, IBD patients had fewer clonotypes in common with other individuals, a difference most pronounced in patients showing signs of disease activity. IBD patients had lower TCRbeta repertoire diversity, measured by the inverse Simpson index, than their healthy co-twins.

Libraries were built with 5' RACE. The input for every TCR library was around 3,600 ng of total RNA. For each sample, cDNA was synthesized in eight separate reactions using SMARTScribe reverse transcriptase. During cDNA synthesis, unique molecular identifiers containing a 6-nucleotide sample barcode were introduced by template switching. TCRalpha and TCRbeta cDNA was amplified by two nested PCRs of roughly 15 and 9 cycles, with bead purification after each PCR. Before amplification, the cDNA was treated with uracil DNA-glycosylase and purified using the QIAquick PCR purification kit. In the second PCR, Illumina TruSeq-compatible adapters and sample-specific barcodes were added. Library quality and concentration were checked on TapeStation and Qubit, and libraries were pooled at around 4.7 ng each. Sequencing of pooled libraries was carried out on an Illumina HiSeq2500 single-index Rapid Run using 2 x 100 bp reads and custom sequencing primers. In the source study's methods: UMI-based consensus assembly with MiGEC version 1.2.6 was used to correct PCR and sequencing errors. MiXCR version 2.1.1 handled V(D)J alignment, clonotype assembly and CDR3 extraction. To normalise gene usage, clonotype sharing and MAIT/NKT TCR abundance, the top 1000, 10 000 and 20 000 clonotypes in each sample were analysed. After downsampling to 27 000 UMIs, diversity was calculated as the inverse Simpson index using the vegan R package. Paired Mann-Whitney U tests were applied to discordant twin pairs, with Benjamini-Hochberg correction for multiple testing. Each entry corresponds to one CDR3 protein sequence from reads that TCRdb reprocessed, and DNA is not given. In this record, the V and J calls reflect TCRdb's handling and not the investigators' own analysis. The sample table on file contains 300,000 to 400,000 distinct CDR3 sequences. The ten largest clones add up to 2% to 2.5% of the sample.

The cysteine opens and the phenylalanine closes a CDR3 of 15 amino acids. Only the protein sequence is given. CDR1 SGHTA and CDR2 FQGNSA are derived from the germline V gene. From each donor, an approximately 2.5 ml peripheral blood sample was collected into PAXgene tubes and stored at -80 degrees C. Total RNA was isolated from whole blood with the PAXgene blood miRNA kit on an automated QIAcube, without T cell sorting. Deep TCRalpha and TCRbeta repertoire profiling with unique molecular barcoding was performed on peripheral blood of monozygotic twin pairs concordant or discordant for inflammatory bowel disease. Smoking habits were recorded for all twin pairs, and each individual was classified as a current, former or never smoker. In the case of this clonotype: This clone's antigen is unknown.

The sequence derives from a human donor with ulcerative colitis or Crohn's disease, or a healthy co-twin of an affected twin (not recorded which). The sample taken for sequencing was blood. The receptor chain draws on TRBV7-2 and TRBJ2-2. The CDR3: CASSLEPTNTGELFF.